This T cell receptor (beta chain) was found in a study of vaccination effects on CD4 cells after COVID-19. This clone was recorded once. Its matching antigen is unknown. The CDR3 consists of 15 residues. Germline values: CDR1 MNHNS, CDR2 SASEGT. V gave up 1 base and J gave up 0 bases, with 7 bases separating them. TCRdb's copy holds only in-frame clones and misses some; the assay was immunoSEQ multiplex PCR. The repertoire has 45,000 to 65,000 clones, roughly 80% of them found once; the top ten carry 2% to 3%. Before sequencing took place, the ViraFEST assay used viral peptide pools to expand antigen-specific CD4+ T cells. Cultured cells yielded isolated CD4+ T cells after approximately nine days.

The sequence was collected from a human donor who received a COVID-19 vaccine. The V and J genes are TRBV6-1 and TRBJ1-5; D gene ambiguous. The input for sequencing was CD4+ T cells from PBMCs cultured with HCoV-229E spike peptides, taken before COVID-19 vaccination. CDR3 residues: CASSEGSYSNQPQHF. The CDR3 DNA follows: TGTGCCAGCAGTGAAGGGAGTTATAGCAATCAGCCCCAGCATTTT.